This T cell receptor beta chain was observed in a study of molecular identifiers for immune sequencing clone quantification. Study-level information: For replicates, RNA isolated from approximately 20,000 or 100,000 naive CD8 cells was divided into five portions, of which four were sequenced.

Study-level points and caveats: Jurkat TCR RNA from one cell was spiked into about a million naive cells, and it was reportedly detectable there. Clones with over 20 RNA copies captured over 99% of effector molecules but under 1% of naive ones.

This clonotype was seen at least ten times. Its target is unknown. This CDR3 is 14 amino acids long. Germline assignment: CDR1 LNHDA and CDR2 SQIVND (reference sequence). V lost 4 bases, J lost 6 bases, and 6 bases stayed unmatched. Each CDR3 protein gets one entry after TCRdb re-called the PCR reads with MiXCR. The sample records about 640,000 distinct CDR3 sequences, just under 20% being singletons. The sequence was collected from a human donor in good health. Some libraries in this study had Jurkat cell RNA spiked in. The chain joins TRBV19 to TRBJ1-5, with TRBD1 identical over 7 bases. Sequenced: naive CD8+ T cells from blood, with Jurkat cell RNA spiked in. Subset here: FACS-sorted CD8+CD4-CCR7+CD45RA+ naive T cells. The CDR3 sequence: CASSTRGPGQPQHF. CDR3 bases: TGTGCCAGTAGTACTAGGGGGCCCGGTCAGCCCCAGCATTTT.